This TCR beta chain was identified in a study of cytomegalovirus exposure and HLA in healthy donors. Looking at the study overall: Earlier work reported 90 million to 120 million unique TCR beta sequences from 180 million or so T cells. Study-wide results and limits: HLA alleles were associated with 18,000 or so TCR beta sequences in a later analysis at 0.05 false discovery rate. The study reported that TCR beta sequences accurately predicted HLA-A and HLA-B alleles in most subjects.

This PCR relied on a set of 60 Vbeta primers and 13 Jbeta primers. Here immunoSEQ multiplex PCR was the method, and the copy in TCRdb shows in-frame clones only, minus some. The table has approximately 80,000 clones, more than 65% seen once; the top ten hold roughly 10%. With respect to this clone: The antigen remains unidentified.

The sequence was collected from a middle-aged woman in good health and CMV-seropositive. Specimen: PBMCs.

CDR3 DNA: TGTGCCAGCAGACCCGGACTAAACACTGAAGCTTTCTTT. This translates into CASRPGLNTEAFF. The rearrangement joins TRBV6-5 to TRBJ1-1, with D unresolved. Trimming took 6 bases from V and 2 from J, leaving 10 bases between them. The CDR3 has 13 amino acids. The germline gives CDR1 MNHEY, CDR2 SVGAGI.